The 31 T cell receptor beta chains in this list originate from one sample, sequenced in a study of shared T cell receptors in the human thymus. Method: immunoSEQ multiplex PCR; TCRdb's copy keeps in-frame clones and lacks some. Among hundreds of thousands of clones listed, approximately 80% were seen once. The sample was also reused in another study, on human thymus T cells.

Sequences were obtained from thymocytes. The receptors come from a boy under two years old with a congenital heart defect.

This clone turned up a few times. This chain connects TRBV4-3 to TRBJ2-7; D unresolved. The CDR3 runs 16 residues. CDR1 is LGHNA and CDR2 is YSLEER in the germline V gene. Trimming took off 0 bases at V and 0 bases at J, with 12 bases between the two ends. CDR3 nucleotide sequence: TGCGCCAGCAGCCAAGAGCCCCAGGCCTCCTCCTACGAGCAGTACTTC. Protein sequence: CASSQEPQASSYEQYF.

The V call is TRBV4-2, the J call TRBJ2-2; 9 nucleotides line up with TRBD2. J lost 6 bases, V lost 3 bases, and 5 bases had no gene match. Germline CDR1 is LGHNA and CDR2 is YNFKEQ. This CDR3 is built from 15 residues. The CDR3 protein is CASSQAGGRAGELFF. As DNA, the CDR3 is TGTGCCAGCAGCCAGGCGGGAGGGCGGGCCGGGGAGCTGTTTTTT.

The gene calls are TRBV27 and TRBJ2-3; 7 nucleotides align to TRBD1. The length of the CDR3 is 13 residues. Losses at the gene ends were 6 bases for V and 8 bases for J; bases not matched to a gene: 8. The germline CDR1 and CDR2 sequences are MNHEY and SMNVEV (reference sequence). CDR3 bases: TGTGCCAGCAGCCTTAAATGGGACAGTACGCAGTATTTT. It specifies CASSLKWDSTQYF.

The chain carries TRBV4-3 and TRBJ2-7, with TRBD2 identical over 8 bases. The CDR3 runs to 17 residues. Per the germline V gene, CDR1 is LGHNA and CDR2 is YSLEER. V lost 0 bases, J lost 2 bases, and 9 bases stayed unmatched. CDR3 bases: TGCGCCAGCAGCCAAGATCTAAGTCGAGCGGGGGCCTACGAGCAGTACTTC. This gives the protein CASSQDLSRAGAYEQYF.

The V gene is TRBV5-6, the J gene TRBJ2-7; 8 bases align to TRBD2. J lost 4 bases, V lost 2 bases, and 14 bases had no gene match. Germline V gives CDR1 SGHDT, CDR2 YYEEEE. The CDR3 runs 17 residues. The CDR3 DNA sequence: TGTGCCAGCAGCTTAACGTTTGCGCGGGAGGATGGGTACGAGCAGTACTTC. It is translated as CASSLTFAREDGYEQYF.

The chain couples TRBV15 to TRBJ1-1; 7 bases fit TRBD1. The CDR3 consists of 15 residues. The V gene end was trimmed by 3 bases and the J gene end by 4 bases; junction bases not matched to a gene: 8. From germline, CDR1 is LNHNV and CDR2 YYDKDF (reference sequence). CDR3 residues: CATSSEGAQGTEAFF. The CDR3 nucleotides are TGTGCCACCAGCAGCGAGGGGGCGCAGGGCACTGAAGCTTTCTTT.

In DNA form, the CDR3 reads TGTGCCACCACAGCTTATACAGGTGGGCACGAGCAGTACTTC. As protein: CATTAYTGGHEQYF. J is TRBJ2-7 and V is TRBV7-9; weak D call: TRBD1 (5 bases). V lost 10 bases and J 5 bases, leaving 21 bases between the germline ends. The V gene's germline CDR1 is SEHNR and CDR2 FQNEAQ (reference sequence). This CDR3 region has 14 residues.

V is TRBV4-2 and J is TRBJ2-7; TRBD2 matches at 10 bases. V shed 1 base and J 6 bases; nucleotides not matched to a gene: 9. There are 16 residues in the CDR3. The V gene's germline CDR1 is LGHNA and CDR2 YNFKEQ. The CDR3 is CASSQVPASGRPEQYF. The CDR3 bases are TGTGCCAGCAGCCAAGTTCCGGCTAGCGGGAGACCCGAGCAGTACTTC.

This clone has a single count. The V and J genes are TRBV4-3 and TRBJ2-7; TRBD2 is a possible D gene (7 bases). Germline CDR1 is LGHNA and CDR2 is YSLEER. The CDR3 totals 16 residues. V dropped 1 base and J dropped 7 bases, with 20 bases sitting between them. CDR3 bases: TGCGCCAGCAGCCAAGCCGGGGGGCCCTACCGGGGGGAGCAGTACTTC. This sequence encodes CASSQAGGPYRGEQYF.

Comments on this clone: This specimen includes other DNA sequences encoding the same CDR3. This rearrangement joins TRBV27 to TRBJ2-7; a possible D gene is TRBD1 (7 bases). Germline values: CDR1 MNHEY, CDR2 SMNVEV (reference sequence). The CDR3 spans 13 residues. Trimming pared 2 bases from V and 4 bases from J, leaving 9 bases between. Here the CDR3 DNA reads TGTGCCAGCAGTTTAGCAGGGGGGTACGAGCAGTACTTC. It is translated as CASSLAGGYEQYF.

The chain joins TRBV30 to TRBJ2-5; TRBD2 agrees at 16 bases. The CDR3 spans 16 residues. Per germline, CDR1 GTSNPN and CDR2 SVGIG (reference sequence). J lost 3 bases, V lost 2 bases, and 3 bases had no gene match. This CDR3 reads CAWSSGTSGREETQYF. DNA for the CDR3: TGTGCCTGGAGTTCCGGGACTAGCGGGAGGGAAGAGACCCAGTACTTC.

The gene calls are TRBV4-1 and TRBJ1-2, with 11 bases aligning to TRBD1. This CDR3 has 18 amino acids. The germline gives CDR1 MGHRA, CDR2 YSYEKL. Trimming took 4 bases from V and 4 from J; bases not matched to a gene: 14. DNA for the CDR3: TGCGCCAGCAGCCGAAGCCGGGACAGGGGGAAAGGGAGCTATGGCTACACCTTC. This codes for CASSRSRDRGKGSYGYTF.

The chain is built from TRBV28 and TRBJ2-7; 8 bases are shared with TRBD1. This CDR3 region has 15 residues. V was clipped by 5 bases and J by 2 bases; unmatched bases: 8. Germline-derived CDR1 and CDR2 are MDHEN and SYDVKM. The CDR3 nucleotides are TGTGCCAGCAGTCACCGGGACAGGATTACCTACGAGCAGTACTTC. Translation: CASSHRDRITYEQYF.

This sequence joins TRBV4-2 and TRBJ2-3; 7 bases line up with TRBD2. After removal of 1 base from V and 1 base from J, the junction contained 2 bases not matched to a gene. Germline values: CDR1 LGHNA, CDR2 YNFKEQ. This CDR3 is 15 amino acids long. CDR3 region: CASSQVAGGTDTQYF. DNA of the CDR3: TGTGCCAGCAGCCAAGTCGCGGGGGGCACAGATACGCAGTATTTT.

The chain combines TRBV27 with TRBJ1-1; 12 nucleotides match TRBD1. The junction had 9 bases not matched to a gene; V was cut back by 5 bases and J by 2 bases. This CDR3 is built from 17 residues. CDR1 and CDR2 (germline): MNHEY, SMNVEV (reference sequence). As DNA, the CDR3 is TGTGCCAGCAGTGCCCGGGACAGGGGGCCCGGAAACACTGAAGCTTTCTTT. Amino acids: CASSARDRGPGNTEAFF.

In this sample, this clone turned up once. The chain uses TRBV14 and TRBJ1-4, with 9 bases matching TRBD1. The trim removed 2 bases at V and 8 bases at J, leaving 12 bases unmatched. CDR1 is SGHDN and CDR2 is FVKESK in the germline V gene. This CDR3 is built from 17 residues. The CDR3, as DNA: TGTGCCAGCAGCCAACAGCAGGAGGACAGGGGATTCGAAAAACTGTTTTTT. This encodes CASSQQQEDRGFEKLFF.

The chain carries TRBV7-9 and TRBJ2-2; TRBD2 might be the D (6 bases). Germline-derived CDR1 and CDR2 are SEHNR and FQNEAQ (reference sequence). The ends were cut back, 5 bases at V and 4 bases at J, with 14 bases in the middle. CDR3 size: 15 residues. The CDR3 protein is CASSPRGSGTGELFF. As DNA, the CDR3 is TGTGCCAGCAGCCCCCGGGGTAGCGGCACCGGGGAGCTGTTTTTT.

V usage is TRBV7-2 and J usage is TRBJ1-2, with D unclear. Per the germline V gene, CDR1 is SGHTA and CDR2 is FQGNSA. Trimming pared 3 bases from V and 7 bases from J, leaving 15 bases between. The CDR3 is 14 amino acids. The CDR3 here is CASSLRGPLAGYTF. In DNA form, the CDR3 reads TGTGCCAGCAGCTTGCGAGGGCCACTTGCTGGCTACACCTTC.

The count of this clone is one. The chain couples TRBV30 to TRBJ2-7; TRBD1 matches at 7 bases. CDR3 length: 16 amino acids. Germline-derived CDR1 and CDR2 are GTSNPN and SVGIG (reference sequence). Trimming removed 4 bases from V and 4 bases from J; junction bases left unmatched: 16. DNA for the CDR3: TGTGCCTGGAAACGGGGACAGAGTCTGATAGCGTACGAGCAGTACTTC. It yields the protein CAWKRGQSLIAYEQYF.

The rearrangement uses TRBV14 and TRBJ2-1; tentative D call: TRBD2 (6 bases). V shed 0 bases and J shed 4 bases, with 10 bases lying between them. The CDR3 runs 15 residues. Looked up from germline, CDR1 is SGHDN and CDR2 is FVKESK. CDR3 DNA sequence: TGTGCCAGCAGCCAAGATCCCGGGAGTTACAATGAGCAGTTCTTC. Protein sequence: CASSQDPGSYNEQFF.

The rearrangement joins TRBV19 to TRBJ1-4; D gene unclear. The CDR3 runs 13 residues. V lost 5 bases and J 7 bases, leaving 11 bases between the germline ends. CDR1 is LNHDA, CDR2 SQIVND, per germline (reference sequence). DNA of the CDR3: TGTGCCAGTAGTTCCGGTCGTCGTGAAAAACTGTTTTTT. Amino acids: CASSSGRREKLFF.

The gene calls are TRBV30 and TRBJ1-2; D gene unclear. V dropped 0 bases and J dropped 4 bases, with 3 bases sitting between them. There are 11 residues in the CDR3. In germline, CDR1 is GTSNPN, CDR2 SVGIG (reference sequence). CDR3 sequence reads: CAWSVAYGYTF. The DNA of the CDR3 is TGTGCCTGGAGTGTAGCCTATGGCTACACCTTC.

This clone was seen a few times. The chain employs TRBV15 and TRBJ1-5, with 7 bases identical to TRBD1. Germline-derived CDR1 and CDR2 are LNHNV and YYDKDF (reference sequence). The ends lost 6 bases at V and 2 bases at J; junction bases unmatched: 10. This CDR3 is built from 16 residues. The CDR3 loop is CATRPIGDSRNQPQHF. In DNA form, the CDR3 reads TGTGCCACCAGGCCGATCGGGGACAGCCGCAATCAGCCCCAGCATTTT.

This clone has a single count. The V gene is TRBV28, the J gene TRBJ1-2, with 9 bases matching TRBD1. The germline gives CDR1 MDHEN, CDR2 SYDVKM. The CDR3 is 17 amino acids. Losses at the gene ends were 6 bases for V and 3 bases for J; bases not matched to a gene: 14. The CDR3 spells CASRGGQGFGHDYGYTF. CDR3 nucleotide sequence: TGTGCCAGCAGGGGGGGACAGGGATTTGGTCACGACTATGGCTACACCTTC.

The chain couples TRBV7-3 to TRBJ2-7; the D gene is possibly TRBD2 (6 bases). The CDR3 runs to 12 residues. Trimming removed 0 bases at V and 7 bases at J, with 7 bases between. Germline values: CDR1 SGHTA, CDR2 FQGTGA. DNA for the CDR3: TGTGCCAGCAGCTTAACGGGGGGAGAGCAGTACTTC. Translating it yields CASSLTGGEQYF.

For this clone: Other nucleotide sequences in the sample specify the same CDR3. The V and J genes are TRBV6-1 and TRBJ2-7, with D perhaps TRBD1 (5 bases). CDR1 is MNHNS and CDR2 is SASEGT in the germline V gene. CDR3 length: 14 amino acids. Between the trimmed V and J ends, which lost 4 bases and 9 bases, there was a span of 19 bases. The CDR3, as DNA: TGTGCCAGCAGTGGTGAGGTCCTACCCCAGGGGCAGTACTTC. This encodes CASSGEVLPQGQYF.

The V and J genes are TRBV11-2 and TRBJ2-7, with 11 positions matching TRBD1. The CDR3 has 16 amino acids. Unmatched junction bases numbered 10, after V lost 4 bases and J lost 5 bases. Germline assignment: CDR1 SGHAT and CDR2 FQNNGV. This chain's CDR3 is CASSCMDRGRLHEQYF. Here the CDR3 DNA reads TGTGCCAGCAGCTGCATGGACAGGGGGCGTTTACACGAGCAGTACTTC.

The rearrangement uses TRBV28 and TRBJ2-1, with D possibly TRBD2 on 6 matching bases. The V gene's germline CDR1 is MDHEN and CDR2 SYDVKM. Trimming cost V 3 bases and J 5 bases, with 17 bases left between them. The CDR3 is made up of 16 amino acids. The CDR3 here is CASSFTGENGHNEQFF. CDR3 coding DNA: TGTGCCAGCAGTTTCACGGGGGAGAATGGCCACAATGAGCAGTTCTTC.

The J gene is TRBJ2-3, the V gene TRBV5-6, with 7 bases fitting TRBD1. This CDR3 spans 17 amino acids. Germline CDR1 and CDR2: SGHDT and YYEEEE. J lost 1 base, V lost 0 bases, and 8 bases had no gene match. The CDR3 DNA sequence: TGTGCCAGCAGCTTGGAGGGGAAGACAGGGCGCACAGATACGCAGTATTTT. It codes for CASSLEGKTGRTDTQYF.

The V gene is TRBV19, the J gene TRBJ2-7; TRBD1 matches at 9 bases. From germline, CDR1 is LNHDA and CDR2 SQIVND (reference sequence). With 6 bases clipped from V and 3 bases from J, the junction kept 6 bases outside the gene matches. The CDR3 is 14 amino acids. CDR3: CASSLGTGIYEQYF. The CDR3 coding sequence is TGTGCCAGTAGCCTCGGGACAGGGATCTACGAGCAGTACTTC.

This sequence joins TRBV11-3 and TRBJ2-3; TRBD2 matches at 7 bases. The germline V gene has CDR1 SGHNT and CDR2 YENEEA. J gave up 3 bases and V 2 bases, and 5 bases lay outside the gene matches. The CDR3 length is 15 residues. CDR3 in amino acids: CASSLFGGGTDTQYF. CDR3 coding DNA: TGTGCCAGCAGCTTATTTGGGGGGGGGACAGATACGCAGTATTTT. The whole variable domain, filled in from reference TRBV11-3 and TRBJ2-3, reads EAGVVQSPRYKIIEKKQPVAFWCNPISGHNTLYWYLQNLGQGPELLIRYENEEAVDDSQLPKDRFSAERLKGVDSTLKIQPAELGDSAVYLCASSLFGGGTDTQYFGPGTRLTVL.